The clone carrying this TCR beta chain is a singleton in its sample. Profiled with immunoSEQ multiplex PCR; TCRdb holds only in-frame clones, not every one. The sample lists about 80,000 clones, roughly 80% occurring once. Indicated time point: pretreatment peripheral blood. This CDR3 is 14 amino acids long. Germline values: CDR1 SGHDN, CDR2 FVKESK. V lost 4 bases and J 5 bases, leaving 12 bases between the germline ends. The data derive from a study of PD-L1 blockade in urothelial cancer. On the study more broadly: Men with urothelial cancer arising in the bladder made up about 85% of the roughly 30 patients. Prior chemotherapy in patients spanned 0 to 3 regimens. Blood was evaluated 3 weeks (second dose) and 6 weeks after therapy began. A median of roughly 150,000 T cells was found in the blood samples.

The chain uses TRBV14 and TRBJ2-1, with D maybe TRBD2 (5 bases). The sequence derives from a man in his forties or fifties with urothelial cancer. Sequences were derived from PBMCs, sampled around atezolizumab (anti-PD-L1) treatment. The CDR3 nucleotides are TGTGCCAGCAGCCGGAGAGGGCTCAACAATGAGCAGTTCTTC. Amino acids: CASSRRGLNNEQFF.